Described below is a single TCR beta chain sequence and its context. What it binds is unknown. Other DNA sequences from this sample encode an identical CDR3 as well. This sample stems from a study of glioma-infiltrating T cells after dendritic cell vaccination. The study's findings and limits: Higher TCR clonality did not directly relate to longer survival.

The CDR3 has 16 amino acids. Looked up from germline, CDR1 is KGHSH and CDR2 is LQKENI. With V trimmed by 0 bases and J by 1 base, 1 base remained unmatched. Assay: immunoSEQ multiplex PCR; the TCRdb copy retains only in-frame clones and omits some. Here the sample spans approximately 82,000 clones, roughly 90% being singletons. Source: blood, taken before dendritic cell vaccination. This clonotype was obtained from a human donor with glioblastoma. The rearrangement uses TRBV18 and TRBJ2-1; 9 bases are shared with TRBD1. CDR3 sequence: CASSPPTGGSYNEQFF. The CDR3 nucleotides are TGTGCCAGCTCACCACCGACAGGGGGATCCTACAATGAGCAGTTCTTC. The full variable domain, its missing parts supplied by reference TRBV18 and TRBJ2-1, is NAGVMQNPRHLVRRRGQEARLRCSPMKGHSHVYWYRQLPEEGLKFMVYLQKENIIDESGMPKERFSAEFPKEGPSILRIQQVVRGDSAAYFCASSPPTGGSYNEQFFGPGTRLTVL.